This T cell receptor beta chain came from a study of long-term antiretroviral therapy in people with HIV. The CDR3 extends over 15 amino acids. The germline V and J ends were trimmed by 0 bases and 5 bases, with 12 bases remaining between them. Run at survey level, the immunoSEQ assay was version v3.0. This table comes from immunoSEQ multiplex PCR, and its TCRdb copy is limited to in-frame clones, with some not included. The table records about 25,000 clones, about four fifths of them present only once. The input for sequencing was unsorted PBMCs, taken 0.7 years before starting antiretroviral therapy. The chain carries TRBV5-3 and TRBJ1-5; no clear D gene. TRBV5-3 is flagged as an ORF with uncertain function. The sequence came from a man aged 25 to 40 with HIV. The CDR3 DNA follows: TGTGCCAGAAGCTTGGTTTACAGAAGACATCAGCCCCAGCATTTT. This encodes CARSLVYRRHQPQHF.